A selection of T cell receptor beta chains follows, all from one sample in a study of shared clonotypes between healthy human individuals. Clones were read by immunoSEQ multiplex PCR, and TCRdb kept only the in-frame ones, dropping some. Of approximately 940,000 clones in the sample, more than 75% were seen once. Sequencing was performed on memory CD4+ T cells sorted from blood. Every receptor here comes from a young man in good health. Each CDR3 is given with its conserved first and last residue. A D gene is named only where the DNA matches it firmly. Part of the rows lack a size; the others show once, few, many or a class for expanded clones.

TRBJ1-6,NA,NA,TRBV9,TGTGCCAGCAGCGACAAAGTGGGGTGGACAGATAATTCACCCCTCCACTTT,CASSDKVGWTDNSPLHF
TRBJ2-3,NA,NA,TRBV5-6,TGTGCCAGCAGCGCGGGACGACCTAGCACAGATACGCAGTATTTT,CASSAGRPSTDTQYF
TRBJ1-1,NA,NA,TRBV5-1,TGCGCCAGCAGCTTAGGGGTGTTGGGCACTGAAGCTTTCTTT,CASSLGVLGTEAFF
TRBJ1-5,NA,NA,TRBV28,TGTGCCAGCAGTTTGCTTAGGTGGGATCAGCCCCAGCATTTT,CASSLLRWDQPQHF
TRBJ2-3,once,TRBD1,TRBV30,TGTGCCTGGGACAGGGGGCCTGGAGATACGCAGTATTTT,CAWDRGPGDTQYF
TRBJ2-1,NA,TRBD1,TRBV7-7,TGTGCTAGCAGCTCGGGACAGGGGGCAGGCAATGAGCAGTTCTTC,CASSSGQGAGNEQFF
TRBJ2-7,NA,NA,TRBV12-5,TGTGCTAGTGGTTTCGGAGAATCCTACGAGCAGTACTTC,CASGFGESYEQYF
TRBJ1-2,NA,NA,TRBV6-1,TGTGCCAGCAGTGCGCGGGGCACAGCGTTCTATGGCTACACCTTC,CASSARGTAFYGYTF
TRBJ2-7,NA,NA,TRBV7-9,TGTGCCAGCAGCCCTAAGGGGGAGTCCTACGAGCAGTACTTC,CASSPKGESYEQYF
TRBJ1-1,NA,TRBD1,TRBV27,TGTGCCAGCAGTCCCCTGGGACAGGGGTATGGAGAAGCTTTCTTT,CASSPLGQGYGEAFF
TRBJ1-6,NA,NA,TRBV2,TGTGCCAGCAGTGGGGAGAGGCTGATGGGTAATTCACCCCTCCACTTT,CASSGERLMGNSPLHF
TRBJ2-1,NA,TRBD1,TRBV7-2,TGTGCCAGCAGTGGTGACCGGGACAGGCAGTTCTTC,CASSGDRDRQFF
TRBJ2-2,NA,TRBD2,TRBV28,TGTGCCAGCAGAGGATCCGGCGGGGGTGCAGGCCTCGGGGAGCTGTTTTTT,CASRGSGGGAGLGELFF
TRBJ2-1,NA,NA,TRBV5-1,TGCGCCAGCAGCCCCGGGGCACAGGCCGGCAATGAGCAGTTCTTC,CASSPGAQAGNEQFF
TRBJ1-4,NA,TRBD1,TRBV7-9,TGTGCCAGCAGACCGAATCGGGACAGTGAAAAACTGTTTTTT,CASRPNRDSEKLFF
TRBJ2-7,NA,NA,TRBV18,TGTGCCAGCTCACCAATTCCAGGGTCCTACGAGCAGTACTTC,CASSPIPGSYEQYF
TRBJ2-7,once,TRBD1,TRBV5-1,TGCGCCAGCAGCTGGTCCTCGGGACAGGGTAATTACGAGCAGTACTTC,CASSWSSGQGNYEQYF
TRBJ1-3,NA,NA,TRBV19,TGTGCCAGTAGTACCCTGGACCGTTCTGGAAACACCATATATTTT,CASSTLDRSGNTIYF
TRBJ1-1,NA,NA,TRBV11-2,TGTGCCAGCAGTTCAGGGATAGCCGCTGAAGCTTTCTTT,CASSSGIAAEAFF
TRBJ2-7,NA,NA,TRBV6-5,TGTGCCAGCAGTTACTCCGTGGGCTACGAGCAGTACTTC,CASSYSVGYEQYF
TRBJ2-5,NA,NA,TRBV6-5,TGTGCCAGCAGTTACAGTCCAGGGGTTAGGACGGAGACCCAGTACTTC,CASSYSPGVRTETQYF
TRBJ2-7,NA,NA,TRBV7-2,TGTGCCAGCAGCCAGGGGCCGGGAAGCTCCTACGAGCAGTACTTC,CASSQGPGSSYEQYF
TRBJ1-1,few,TRBD1,TRBV11-2,TGTGCCAGCAGCTATTTGCGAGGGGGCAACACTGAAGCTTTCTTT,CASSYLRGGNTEAFF
TRBJ1-5,NA,NA,TRBV6-4,TGTGCCAGCAGTGTCGCCGAGAATCAGCCCCAGCATTTT,CASSVAENQPQHF
TRBJ1-1,few,NA,TRBV9,TGTGCCAGCAGCGTAGAACAGGGCGAAGCTTTCTTT,CASSVEQGEAFF
TRBJ1-2,few,TRBD1,TRBV2,TGTGCCAGCAGTGATCTGGCAGGGGGTTCAGCTGGCTACACCTTC,CASSDLAGGSAGYTF
TRBJ2-7,NA,NA,TRBV28,TGTGCCAGCAGTTTATTTGGGGGGCAGGGGACCTACGAGCAGTACTTC,CASSLFGGQGTYEQYF
TRBJ2-5,few,NA,TRBV6-5,TGTGCCAGCAGAGGAGGGTCCGAGACCCAGTACTTC,CASRGGSETQYF
TRBJ1-4,NA,TRBD1,TRBV18,TGTGCCAGCTCACAGGCCCGGGGAGAACAGGGGGAAAAACTGTTTTTT,CASSQARGEQGEKLFF
TRBJ1-1,NA,NA,TRBV6-5,TGTGCCAGCAGCCGAGACGAATACACTGAAGCTTTCTTT,CASSRDEYTEAFF
TRBJ2-2,NA,TRBD2,TRBV27,TGTGCCAGCAGTTTTCGACCCGGACTAGCTACCGGGGAGCTGTTTTTT,CASSFRPGLATGELFF
TRBJ2-7,NA,NA,TRBV30,TGTGCCTGGAGTATAATCTACGAGCAGTACTTC,CAWSIIYEQYF